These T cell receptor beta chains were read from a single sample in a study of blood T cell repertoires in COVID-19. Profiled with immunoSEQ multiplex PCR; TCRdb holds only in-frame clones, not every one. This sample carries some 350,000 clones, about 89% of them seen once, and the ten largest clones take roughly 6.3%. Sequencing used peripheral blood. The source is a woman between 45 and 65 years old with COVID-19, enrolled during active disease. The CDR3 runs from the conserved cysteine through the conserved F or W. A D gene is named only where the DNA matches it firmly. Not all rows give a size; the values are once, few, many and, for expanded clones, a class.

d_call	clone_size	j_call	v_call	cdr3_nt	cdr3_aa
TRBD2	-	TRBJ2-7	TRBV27	TGTGCCAGCAGTTTGGGAGCGGGAGGGACCTACGAGCAGTACTTC	CASSLGAGGTYEQYF
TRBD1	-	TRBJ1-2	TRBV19	TGTGCCAGTAGGGACAGGGACTATGGCTACACCTTC	CASRDRDYGYTF
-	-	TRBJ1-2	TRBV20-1	TGCAGTGCTAGTTCCCGCCAGGGTTCCCTATATGGCTACACCTTC	CSASSRQGSLYGYTF
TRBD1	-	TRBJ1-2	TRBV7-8	TGTGCCAGCAGCTTCGGGACAGGGTCTAACTATGGCTACACCTTC	CASSFGTGSNYGYTF
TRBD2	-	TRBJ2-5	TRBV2	TGTGCACTACTAGCGGGAGAATGGCAAGAGACCCAGTACTTC	CALLAGEWQETQYF
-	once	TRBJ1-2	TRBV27	TGTGCCAGCACCCACGTGCCGGACAGTATGTACGGCTACACCTTC	CASTHVPDSMYGYTF
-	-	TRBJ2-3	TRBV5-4	TGTGCCAGCAGCTTGGTTCAGGGGTTAACAGATACGCAGTATTTT	CASSLVQGLTDTQYF
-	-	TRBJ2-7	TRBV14	TGTGCCAGCAGCCGAGTGGAGACTAGAGGACTCGAGCAGTACTTC	CASSRVETRGLEQYF
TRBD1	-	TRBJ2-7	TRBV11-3	TGTGCCAGCAGCTCCGCAGGGACAGGGGGATACGAGCAGTACTTC	CASSSAGTGGYEQYF
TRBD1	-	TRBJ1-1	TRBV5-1	TGCGCCAGCAGCCGGGGCTCCGGGACAGGGGAACCGAACACTGAAGCTTTCTTT	CASSRGSGTGEPNTEAFF
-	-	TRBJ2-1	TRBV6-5	TGTGCCAGCAGTTACCTAGACAGAGGAAATGAGCAGTTCTTC	CASSYLDRGNEQFF
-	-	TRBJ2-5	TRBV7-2	TGTGCCAGCAGCTTACAGACAAGAAGCCAAGAGACCCAGTACTTC	CASSLQTRSQETQYF
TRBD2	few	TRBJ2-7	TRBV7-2	TGTGCCAGCAGCTTAGGCGCTAGCGGGAGAGGCGAGCAGTACTTC	CASSLGASGRGEQYF
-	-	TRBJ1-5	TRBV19	TGTGCCAGTAGTTTCGCTTTAAGCCCAAGCAATCAGCCCCAGCATTTT	CASSFALSPSNQPQHF
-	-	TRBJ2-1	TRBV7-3	TGTGCCAGCAGCCCAAATGTGGAGACCAATGAGCAGTTCTTC	CASSPNVETNEQFF
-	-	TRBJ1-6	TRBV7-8	TGTGCCAGCAGCTTAGAAAGGGACACCAGCTCCTATAATTCACCCCTCCACTTT	CASSLERDTSSYNSPLHF
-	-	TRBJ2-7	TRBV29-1	TGCAGCGTTCGTTCCCAGAAAACCTACGAGCAGTACTTC	CSVRSQKTYEQYF
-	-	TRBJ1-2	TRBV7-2	TGTGCCAGCAGCTTAGCCGGTGATGGCTACACCTTC	CASSLAGDGYTF
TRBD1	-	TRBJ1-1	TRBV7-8	TGTGCCAGCAGGGAATCGGGACAGAAGACTGAAGCTTTCTTT	CASRESGQKTEAFF
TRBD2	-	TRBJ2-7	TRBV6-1	TGTGCCAGCAGTGCCGGACTAGCGGGAGTATTCGGTTACGAGCAGTACTTC	CASSAGLAGVFGYEQYF
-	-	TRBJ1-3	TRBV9	TGTGCCAGCAGCGCTGAAATGGGAGGGACTGGAAACACCATATATTTT	CASSAEMGGTGNTIYF
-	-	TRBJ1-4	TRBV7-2	TGTGCCAGCAGCCCAGCCGGGACAACTAATGAAAAACTGTTTTTT	CASSPAGTTNEKLFF
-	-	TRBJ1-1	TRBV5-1	TGCGCCAGCAGCTTGGTGGCAGGGTCGTTGAACACTGAAGCTTTCTTT	CASSLVAGSLNTEAFF
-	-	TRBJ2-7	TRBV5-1	TGCGCCAGCCCGCGGAAGTACGAGCAGTACTTC	CASPRKYEQYF
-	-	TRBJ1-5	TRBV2	TGTGCCAGCAGTCCGGGCCAAGGGGCCAATCAGCCCCAGCATTTT	CASSPGQGANQPQHF
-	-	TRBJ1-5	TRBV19	TGTGCCAGTAGTACGAATACCAGACGAGGTGGCAATCAGCCCCAGCATTTT	CASSTNTRRGGNQPQHF
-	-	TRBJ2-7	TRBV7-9	TGTGCCAGCAGGAGTACAGGGAGAGGCCCCTACGAGCAGTACTTC	CASRSTGRGPYEQYF
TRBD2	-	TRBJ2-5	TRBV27	TGTGCCAGCAGTTTGCATAGGACTAGCGGGAGGGCAAAGACCCAGTACTTC	CASSLHRTSGRAKTQYF
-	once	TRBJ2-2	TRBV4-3	TGCGCCAGCAGCCCGGGAAGGGCGGAAACCGGGGAGCTGTTTTTT	CASSPGRAETGELFF
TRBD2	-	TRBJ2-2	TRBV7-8	TGTGCCAGCAGCCTAGGAGTAGCGGGAGAGGCCGGGGAGCTGTTTTTT	CASSLGVAGEAGELFF
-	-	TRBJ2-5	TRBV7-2	TGTGCCAGCAGTAAGAATCGGGTCTACCAAGAGACCCAGTACTTC	CASSKNRVYQETQYF
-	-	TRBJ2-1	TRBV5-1	TGCGCCAGCAGCCTATCCTTAGCTGTACTCCCCTACAATGAGCAGTTCTTC	CASSLSLAVLPYNEQFF
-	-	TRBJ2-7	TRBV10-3	TGTGCCATCAGAGGAACGGAGACCTACGAGCAGTACTTC	CAIRGTETYEQYF
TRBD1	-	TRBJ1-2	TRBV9	TGTGCCAGCAGCGTAGGGGGACAGGGGGCCAACTATGGCTACACCTTC	CASSVGGQGANYGYTF
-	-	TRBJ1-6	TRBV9	TGTGCCAGCAGCGAGACGGAGCTGCGAAATTCACCCCTCCACTTT	CASSETELRNSPLHF
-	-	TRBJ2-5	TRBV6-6	TGTGCCAGCACCGAGGGAACTAGTGGAGAGACCCAGTACTTC	CASTEGTSGETQYF
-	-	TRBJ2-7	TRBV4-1	TGCGCCAGCAGCCAAGATCTAGGTACACACTCCTACGAGCAGTACTTC	CASSQDLGTHSYEQYF
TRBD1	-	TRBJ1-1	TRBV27	TGTGCCAGCAGACCCCAGGGGGCCCGCACTGAAGCTTTCTTT	CASRPQGARTEAFF
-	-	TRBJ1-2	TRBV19	TGTGCCAGTAGTCTCGACCGGGATTGGGGCTACACCTTC	CASSLDRDWGYTF
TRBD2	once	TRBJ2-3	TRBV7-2	TGTGCCAGCAGCTTAAGTACGGGAGGGACCACAGATACGCAGTATTTT	CASSLSTGGTTDTQYF
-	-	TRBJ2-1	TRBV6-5	TGTGCCACGGAATTTAGGGGGTACAATGAGCAGTTCTTC	CATEFRGYNEQFF
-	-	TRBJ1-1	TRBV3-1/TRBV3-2	TGTGCCAGCAGCCGGTTGGGACTGTACACTGAAGCTTTCTTT	CASSRLGLYTEAFF
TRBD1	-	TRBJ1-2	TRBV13	TGTGCCAGCAGCTTACGCCCCGCGTGGGACAGGGGAGACTATGGCTACACCTTC	CASSLRPAWDRGDYGYTF
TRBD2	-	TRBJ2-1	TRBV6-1	TGTGCCAGCAGTGACGGAGCGGGAGGCGCCTACAATGAGCAGTTCTTC	CASSDGAGGAYNEQFF
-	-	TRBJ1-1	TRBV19	TGTGCCAGTAGTATAGTGGGGAGGGTTGGGATGAACACTGAAGCTTTCTTT	CASSIVGRVGMNTEAFF
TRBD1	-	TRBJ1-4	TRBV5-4	TGTGCCAGCAGCTACGGACAGGGGACTAATGAAAAACTGTTTTTT	CASSYGQGTNEKLFF
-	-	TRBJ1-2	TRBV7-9	TGTGCCAGCAGCTTAGTCGCAGGGATTCGGTATGGCTACACCTTC	CASSLVAGIRYGYTF
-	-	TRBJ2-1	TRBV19	TGTGCCAGTGCACTCCAGGGAAGCTACAATGAGCAGTTCTTC	CASALQGSYNEQFF
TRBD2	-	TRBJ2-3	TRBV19	TGTGCCAGTAGTAAGGGACTAGCGGGAGGGCCGGTCCGAGATACGCAGTATTTT	CASSKGLAGGPVRDTQYF
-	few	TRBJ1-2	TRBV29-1	TGCAGCGTACGACAGACTCTCAACTATGGCTACACCTTC	CSVRQTLNYGYTF
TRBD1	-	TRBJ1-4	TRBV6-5	TGTGCCAGCAGTAAGCCGGGACAGGGGAGTGAAAAACTGTTTTTT	CASSKPGQGSEKLFF
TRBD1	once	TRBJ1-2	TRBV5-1	TGCGCCAGCAGCCCTACAGGGGATAGGATCGGCTACACCTTC	CASSPTGDRIGYTF
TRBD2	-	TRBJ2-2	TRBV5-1	TGCGCCAGCAGCTTGAGCGGGAGCACCGGGGAGCTGTTTTTT	CASSLSGSTGELFF
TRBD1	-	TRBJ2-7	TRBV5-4	TGTGCCAGCAGCAGAATACAGGGGTACGAGCAGTACTTC	CASSRIQGYEQYF
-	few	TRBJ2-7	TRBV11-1	TGTGCCAGCAGCCCTGTGACAGGTCTCTCCTACGAGCAGTACTTC	CASSPVTGLSYEQYF
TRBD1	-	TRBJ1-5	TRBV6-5	TGTGCCAGCAGCCCGGACAGGGGGAATCAGCCCCAGCATTTT	CASSPDRGNQPQHF
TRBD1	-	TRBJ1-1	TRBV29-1	TGCAGCGAGGGACAGGGGTCGTCAAACACTGAAGCTTTCTTT	CSEGQGSSNTEAFF
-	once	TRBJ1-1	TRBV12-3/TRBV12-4	TGTGCCAGCAGTTTAGCGGGGGGGAAAGCTTTCTTT	CASSLAGGKAFF
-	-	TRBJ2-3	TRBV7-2	TGTGCCAGCAGCCAGGGAGGAGCGGAAGATACGCAGTATTTT	CASSQGGAEDTQYF